This entry is about one TCR beta chain. What it binds is not known. The V gene's germline CDR1 is KGHSH and CDR2 LQKENI. V trimming: 3 bases; J trimming: 1 base; junction bases outside the gene matches: 6. The CDR3 consists of 16 residues. The data derive from a study of early stage breast cancer tumors. Study-level results: Commonly generated sequences made up most enriched TCRB sequences shared between patients. Blood repertoires resembled normal breast more than tumor. Functional markers like CD4, CD8 and FOXP3 were missed in bulk sequencing.

Blood replicates held 0.5 ug DNA, tumor or normal breast about 1.5 ug, two each. Clones were read by immunoSEQ multiplex PCR, and TCRdb kept only the in-frame ones, dropping some. The data contain tens of thousands of clones, around 50% of them singletons. V usage is TRBV18 and J usage is TRBJ2-7, with 10 bases identical to TRBD1. The clonotype originates from a person aged 45 to 59 with breast cancer. Sample: breast tumor tissue. CDR3: CASSPNGQGGSYEQYF. CDR3 sequence (DNA): TGTGCCAGCTCACCGAATGGACAGGGGGGTTCCTACGAGCAGTACTTC.